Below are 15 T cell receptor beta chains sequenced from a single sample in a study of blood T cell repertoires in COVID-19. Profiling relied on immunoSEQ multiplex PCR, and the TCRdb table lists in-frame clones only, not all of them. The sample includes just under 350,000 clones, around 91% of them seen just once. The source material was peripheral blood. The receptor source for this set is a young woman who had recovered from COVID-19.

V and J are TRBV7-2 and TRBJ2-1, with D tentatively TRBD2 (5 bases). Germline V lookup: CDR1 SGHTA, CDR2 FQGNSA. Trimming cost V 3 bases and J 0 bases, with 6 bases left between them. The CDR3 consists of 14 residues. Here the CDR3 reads CASSFGLSYNEQFF. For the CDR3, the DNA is TGTGCCAGCAGCTTCGGACTCTCCTACAATGAGCAGTTCTTC.

CDR3 in DNA: TGTGCCAGCAGCCAAGTTTCCGGCCTAGCGGGAGCCACAGAGACCCAGTACTTC. The encoded protein is CASSQVSGLAGATETQYF. This chain connects TRBV3-1 (or the pseudogene TRBV3-2) to TRBJ2-5; 10 bases agree with TRBD2. The trim removed 1 base at V and 4 bases at J, leaving 12 bases unmatched. Germline V gene sequence: CDR1 LGHDT, CDR2 YNNKEL (reference sequence). This CDR3 comprises 18 residues.

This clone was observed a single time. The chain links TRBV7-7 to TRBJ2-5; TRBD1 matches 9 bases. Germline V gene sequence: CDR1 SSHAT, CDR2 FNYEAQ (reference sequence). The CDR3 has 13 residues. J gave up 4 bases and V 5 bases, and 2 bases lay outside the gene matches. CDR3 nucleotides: TGTGCCAGCAGCATGACAGGGGGAGAGACCCAGTACTTC. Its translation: CASSMTGGETQYF.

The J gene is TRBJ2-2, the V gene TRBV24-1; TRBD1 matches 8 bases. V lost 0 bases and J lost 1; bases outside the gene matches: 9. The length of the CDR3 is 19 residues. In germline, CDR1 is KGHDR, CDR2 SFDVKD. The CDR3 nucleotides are TGTGCCACCAGTGATTTGCTTCCCCGGACAGGGAAGAACACCGGGGAGCTGTTTTTT. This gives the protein CATSDLLPRTGKNTGELFF.

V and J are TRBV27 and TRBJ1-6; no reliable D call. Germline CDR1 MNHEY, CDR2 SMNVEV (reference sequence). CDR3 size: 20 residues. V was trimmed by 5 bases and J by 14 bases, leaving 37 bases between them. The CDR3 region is CASSPLRFGQSPFPPGALHF. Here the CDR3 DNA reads TGTGCCAGCAGTCCCCTTAGGTTCGGTCAGAGCCCATTTCCCCCTGGAGCCCTCCACTTT.

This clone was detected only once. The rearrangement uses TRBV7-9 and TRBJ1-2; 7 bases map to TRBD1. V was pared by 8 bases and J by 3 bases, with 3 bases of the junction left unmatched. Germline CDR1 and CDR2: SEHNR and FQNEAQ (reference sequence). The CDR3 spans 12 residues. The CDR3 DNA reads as TGTGCCAGCTTTGGGACAGACTATGGCTACACCTTC. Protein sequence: CASFGTDYGYTF.

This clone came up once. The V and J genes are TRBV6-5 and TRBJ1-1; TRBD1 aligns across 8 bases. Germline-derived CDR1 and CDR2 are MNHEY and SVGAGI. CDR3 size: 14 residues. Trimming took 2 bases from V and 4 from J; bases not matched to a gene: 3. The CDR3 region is CASSYTTGGTEAFF. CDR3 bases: TGTGCCAGCAGTTACACAACAGGGGGCACTGAAGCTTTCTTT.

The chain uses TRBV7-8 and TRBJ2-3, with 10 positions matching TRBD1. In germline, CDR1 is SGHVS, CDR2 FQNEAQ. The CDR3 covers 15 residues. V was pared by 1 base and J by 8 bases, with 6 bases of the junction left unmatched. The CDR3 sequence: CASSLDLGTGATQYF. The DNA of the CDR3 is TGTGCCAGCAGCTTAGACCTAGGGACAGGGGCTACGCAGTATTTT.

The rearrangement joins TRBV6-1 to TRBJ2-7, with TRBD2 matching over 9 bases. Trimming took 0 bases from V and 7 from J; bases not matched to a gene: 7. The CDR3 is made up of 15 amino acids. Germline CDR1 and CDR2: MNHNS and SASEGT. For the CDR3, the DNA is TGTGCCAGCAGTGAAGCAATAGCGGGAGTAAGGGAGCAGTACGTC. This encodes CASSEAIAGVREQYV.

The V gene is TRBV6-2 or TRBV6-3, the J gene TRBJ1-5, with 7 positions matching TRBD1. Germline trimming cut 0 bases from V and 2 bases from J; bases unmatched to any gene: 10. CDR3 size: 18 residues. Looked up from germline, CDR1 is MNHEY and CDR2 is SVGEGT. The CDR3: CASSYSHLDRVGNQPQHF. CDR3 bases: TGTGCCAGCAGTTACTCACACCTCGACAGGGTCGGCAATCAGCCCCAGCATTTT.

The CDR3: CASSSPGLAVFNEQFF. In DNA, the CDR3 is TGTGCCAGCAGCTCACCGGGACTAGCGGTATTCAATGAGCAGTTCTTC. V is TRBV5-4 and J is TRBJ2-1; 11 nucleotides match TRBD2. This CDR3 has 16 amino acids. The V and J ends lost 3 bases and 6 bases, in that order; junction bases with no gene match: 8. CDR1 and CDR2 from the germline V gene are SGHNT and YYREEE (reference sequence).

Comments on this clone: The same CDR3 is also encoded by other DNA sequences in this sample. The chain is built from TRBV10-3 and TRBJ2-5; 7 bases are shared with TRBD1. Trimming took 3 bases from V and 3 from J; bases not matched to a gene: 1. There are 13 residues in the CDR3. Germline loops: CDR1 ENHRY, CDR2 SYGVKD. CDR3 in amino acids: CAISEGGEETQYF. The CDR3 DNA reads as TGTGCCATCAGTGAAGGGGGCGAAGAGACCCAGTACTTC.

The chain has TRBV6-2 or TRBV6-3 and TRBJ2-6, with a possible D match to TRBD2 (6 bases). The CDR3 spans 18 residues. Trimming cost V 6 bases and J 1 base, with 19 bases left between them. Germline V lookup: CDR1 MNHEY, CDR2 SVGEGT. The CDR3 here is CASSPWAGAGSGANVLTF. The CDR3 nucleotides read TGTGCCAGCAGCCCCTGGGCAGGTGCGGGATCTGGGGCCAACGTCCTGACTTTC.

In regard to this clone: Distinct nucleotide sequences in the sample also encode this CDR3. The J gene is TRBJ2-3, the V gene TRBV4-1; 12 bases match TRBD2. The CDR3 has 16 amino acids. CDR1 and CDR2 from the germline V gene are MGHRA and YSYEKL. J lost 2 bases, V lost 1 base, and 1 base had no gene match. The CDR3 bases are TGCGCCAGCAGCCAAGGACTAGCGGGAGCCACAGATACGCAGTATTTT. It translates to CASSQGLAGATDTQYF.

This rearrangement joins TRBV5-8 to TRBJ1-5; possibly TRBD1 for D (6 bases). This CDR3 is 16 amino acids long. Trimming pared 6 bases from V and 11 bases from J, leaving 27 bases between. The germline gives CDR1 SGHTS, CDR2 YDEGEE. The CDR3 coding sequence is TGTGCCAGCACATCGGGGGGACACGGATTAACTTTAGCCCAGCATTTT. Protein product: CASTSGGHGLTLAQHF.